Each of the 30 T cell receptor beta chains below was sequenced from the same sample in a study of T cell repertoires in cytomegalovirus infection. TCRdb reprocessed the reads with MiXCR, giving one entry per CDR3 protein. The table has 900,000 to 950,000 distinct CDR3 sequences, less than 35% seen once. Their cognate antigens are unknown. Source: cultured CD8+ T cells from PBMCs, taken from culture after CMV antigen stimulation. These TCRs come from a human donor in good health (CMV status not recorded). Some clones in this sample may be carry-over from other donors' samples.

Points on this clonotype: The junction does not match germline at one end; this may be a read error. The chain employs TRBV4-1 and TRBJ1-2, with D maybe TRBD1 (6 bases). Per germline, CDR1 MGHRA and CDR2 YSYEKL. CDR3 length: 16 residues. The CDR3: CASSQDPGTPAWGYTF. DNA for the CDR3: TGTGCCAGCAGCCAAGACCCTGGGACACCCGCTTGGGGCTACACCTTC.

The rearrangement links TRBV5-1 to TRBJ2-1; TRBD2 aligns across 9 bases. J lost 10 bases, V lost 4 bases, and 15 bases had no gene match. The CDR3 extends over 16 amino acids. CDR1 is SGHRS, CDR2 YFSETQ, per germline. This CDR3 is CASSLLAGDRLKEQFF. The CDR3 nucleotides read TGCGCCAGCAGCCTCTTAGCGGGGGACCGACTGAAGGAGCAGTTCTTC.

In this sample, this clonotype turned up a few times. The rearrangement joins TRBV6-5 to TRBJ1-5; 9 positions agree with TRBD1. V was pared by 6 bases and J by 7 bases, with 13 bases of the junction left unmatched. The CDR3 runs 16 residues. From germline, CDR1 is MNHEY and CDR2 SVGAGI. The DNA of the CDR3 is TGTGCCAGCAGAGCGGCAGGGACAGGGCGACGGCAGCCCCAGCATTTT. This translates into CASRAAGTGRRQPQHF.

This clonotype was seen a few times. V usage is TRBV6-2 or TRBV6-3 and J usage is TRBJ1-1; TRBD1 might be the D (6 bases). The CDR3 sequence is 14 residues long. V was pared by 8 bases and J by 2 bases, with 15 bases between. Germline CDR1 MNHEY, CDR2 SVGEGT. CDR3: CASSGAWGNTEAFF. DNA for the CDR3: TGTGCCAGCTCGGGGGCCTGGGGCAACACTGAAGCTTTCTTT.

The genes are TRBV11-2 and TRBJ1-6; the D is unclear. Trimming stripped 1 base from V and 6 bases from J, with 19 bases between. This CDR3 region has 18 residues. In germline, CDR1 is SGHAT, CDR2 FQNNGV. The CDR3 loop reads CASSLGFGGRGPNSPLHF. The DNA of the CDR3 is TGTGCCAGCAGCTTAGGGTTCGGAGGAAGAGGTCCTAATTCACCCCTCCACTTT.

The CDR3 reads CASTHTKSGGTYNEQFF. DNA for the CDR3: TGTGCCAGCACCCACACAAAAAGCGGGGGGACTTACAATGAGCAGTTCTTC. The chain uses TRBV6-2 or TRBV6-3 and TRBJ2-1; TRBD2 agrees at 9 bases. The germline V gene has CDR1 MNHEY and CDR2 SVGEGT. Trimming took 7 bases from V and 4 from J; bases not matched to a gene: 14. The CDR3 sequence is 17 residues long.

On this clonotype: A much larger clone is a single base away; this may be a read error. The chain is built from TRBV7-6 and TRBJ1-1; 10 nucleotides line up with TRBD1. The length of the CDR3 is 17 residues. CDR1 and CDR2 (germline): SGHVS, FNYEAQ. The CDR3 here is CASSIRTGGASHTESFF. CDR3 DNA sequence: TGTGCCAGCAGCATTAGGACAGGGGGAGCCTCTCACACTGAATCTTTCTTT.

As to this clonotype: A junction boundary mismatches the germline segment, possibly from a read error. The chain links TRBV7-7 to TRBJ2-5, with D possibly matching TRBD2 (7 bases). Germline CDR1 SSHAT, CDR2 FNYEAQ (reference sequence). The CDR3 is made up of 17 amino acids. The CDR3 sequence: CASSLGFAGAFQETQYF. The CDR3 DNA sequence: TGTGCTAGCAGCTTAGGGTTTGCGGGGGCCTTCCAAGAGACCCAGTACTTC.

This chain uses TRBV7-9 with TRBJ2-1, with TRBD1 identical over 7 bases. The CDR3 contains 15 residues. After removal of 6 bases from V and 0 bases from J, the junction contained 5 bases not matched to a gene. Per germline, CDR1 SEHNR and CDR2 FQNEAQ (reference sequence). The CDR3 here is CASRRGQYSYNEQFF. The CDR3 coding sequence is TGTGCCAGCAGGAGGGGACAGTACTCCTACAATGAGCAGTTCTTC.

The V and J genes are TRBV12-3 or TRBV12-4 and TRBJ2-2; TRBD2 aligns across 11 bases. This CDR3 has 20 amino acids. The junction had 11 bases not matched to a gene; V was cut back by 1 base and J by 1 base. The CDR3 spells CASSLVPASGGSKNTGELFF. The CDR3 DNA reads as TGTGCCAGCAGTTTAGTCCCGGCTAGCGGGGGGTCTAAGAACACCGGGGAGCTGTTTTTT.

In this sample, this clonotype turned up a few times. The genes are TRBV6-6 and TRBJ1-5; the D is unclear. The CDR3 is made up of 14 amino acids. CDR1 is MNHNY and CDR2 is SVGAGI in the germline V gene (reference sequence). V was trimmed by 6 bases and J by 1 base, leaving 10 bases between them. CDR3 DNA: TGTGCCAGCAGCCGAGCAGACAGCAATCAGCCCCAGCATTTT. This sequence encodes CASSRADSNQPQHF.

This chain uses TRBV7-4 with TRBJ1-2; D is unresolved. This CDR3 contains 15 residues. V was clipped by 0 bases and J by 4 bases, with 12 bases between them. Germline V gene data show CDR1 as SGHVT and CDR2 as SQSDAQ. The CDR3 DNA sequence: TGTGCCAGCAGCTTAGCTCTTCTACCCCTCTATGGCTACACCTTC. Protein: CASSLALLPLYGYTF. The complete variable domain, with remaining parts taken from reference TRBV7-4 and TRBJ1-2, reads GAGVSQSPRYKVAKRGRDVALRCDSISGHVTLYWYRQTLGQGSEVLTYSQSDAQRDKSGRPSGRFSAERPERSVSTLKIQRTEQGDSAVYLCASSLALLPLYGYTFGSGTRLTVV.

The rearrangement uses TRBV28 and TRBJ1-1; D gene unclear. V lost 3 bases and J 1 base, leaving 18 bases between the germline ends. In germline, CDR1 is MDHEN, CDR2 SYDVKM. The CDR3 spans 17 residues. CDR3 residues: CASSLLPQKLANTEAFF. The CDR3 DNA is TGTGCCAGCAGTTTGCTCCCCCAGAAACTCGCGAACACTGAAGCTTTCTTT.

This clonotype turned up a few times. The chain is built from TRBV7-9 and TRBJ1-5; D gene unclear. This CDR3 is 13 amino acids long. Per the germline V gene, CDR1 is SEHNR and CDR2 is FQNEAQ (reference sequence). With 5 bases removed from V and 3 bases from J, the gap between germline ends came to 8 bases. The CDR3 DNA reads TGTGCCAGCAGCCCGGCACACAATCAGCCCCAGCATTTT. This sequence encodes CASSPAHNQPQHF.

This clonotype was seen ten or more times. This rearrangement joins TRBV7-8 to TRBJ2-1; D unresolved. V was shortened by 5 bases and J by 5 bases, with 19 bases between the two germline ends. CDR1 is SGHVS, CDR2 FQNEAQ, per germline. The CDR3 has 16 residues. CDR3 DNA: TGTGCCAGCAGCAACTTTCGTAGAGTAAACGACAATGAGCAGTTCTTC. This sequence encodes CASSNFRRVNDNEQFF.

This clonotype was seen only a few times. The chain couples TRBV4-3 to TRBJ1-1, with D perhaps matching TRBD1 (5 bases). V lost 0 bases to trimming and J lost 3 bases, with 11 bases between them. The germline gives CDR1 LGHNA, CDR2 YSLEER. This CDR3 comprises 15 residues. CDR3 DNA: TGCGCCAGCAGCCAAGATGGGGGGTGGGACACTGAAGCTTTCTTT. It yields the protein CASSQDGGWDTEAFF.

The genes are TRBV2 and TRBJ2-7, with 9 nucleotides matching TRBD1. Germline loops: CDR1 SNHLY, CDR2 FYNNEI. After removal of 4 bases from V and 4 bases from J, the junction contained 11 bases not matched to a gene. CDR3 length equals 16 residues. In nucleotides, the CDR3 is TGTGCCAGCAGTGCCCTGGGACAGGGCCCTCCATACGAGCAGTACTTC. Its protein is CASSALGQGPPYEQYF.

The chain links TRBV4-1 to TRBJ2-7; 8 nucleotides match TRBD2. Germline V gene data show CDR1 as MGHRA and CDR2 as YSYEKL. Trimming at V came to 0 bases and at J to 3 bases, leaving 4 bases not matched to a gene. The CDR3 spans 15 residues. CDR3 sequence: CASSQDGTSGYEQYF. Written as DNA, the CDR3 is TGCGCCAGCAGCCAAGATGGGACTAGTGGCTACGAGCAGTACTTC.

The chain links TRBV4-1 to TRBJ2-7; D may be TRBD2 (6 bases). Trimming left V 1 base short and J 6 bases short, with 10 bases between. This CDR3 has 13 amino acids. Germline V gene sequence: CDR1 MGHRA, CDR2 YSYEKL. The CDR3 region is CASSQGLASEQYV. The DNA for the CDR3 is TGCGCCAGCAGCCAAGGGCTAGCGAGCGAGCAGTACGTC.

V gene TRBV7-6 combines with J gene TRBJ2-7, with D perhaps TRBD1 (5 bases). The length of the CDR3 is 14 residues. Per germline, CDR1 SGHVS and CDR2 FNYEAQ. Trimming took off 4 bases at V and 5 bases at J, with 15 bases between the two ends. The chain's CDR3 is CASSSAWGQHEQYF. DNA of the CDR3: TGTGCCAGCAGCTCTGCATGGGGCCAGCACGAGCAGTACTTC. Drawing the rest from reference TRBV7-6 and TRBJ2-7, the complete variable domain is GAGVSQSPRYKVTKRGQDVALRCDPISGHVSLYWYRQALGQGPEFLTYFNYEAQQDKSGLPNDRFSAERPEGSISTLTIQRTEQRDSAMYRCASSSAWGQHEQYFGPGTRLTVT.

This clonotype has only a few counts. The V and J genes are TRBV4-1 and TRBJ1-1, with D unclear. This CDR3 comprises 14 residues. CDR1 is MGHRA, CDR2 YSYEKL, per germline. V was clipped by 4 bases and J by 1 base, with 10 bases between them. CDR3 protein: CASSLFQQNTEAFF. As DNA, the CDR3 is TGCGCCAGCAGCCTCTTCCAACAGAACACTGAAGCTTTCTTT.

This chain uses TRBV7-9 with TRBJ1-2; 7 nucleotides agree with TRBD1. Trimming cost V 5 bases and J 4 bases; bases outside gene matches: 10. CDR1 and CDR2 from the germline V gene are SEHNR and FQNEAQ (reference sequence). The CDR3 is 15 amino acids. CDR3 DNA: TGTGCCAGCAGCCCCCTCACAGGGGATCCCTATGGCTACACCTTC. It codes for CASSPLTGDPYGYTF. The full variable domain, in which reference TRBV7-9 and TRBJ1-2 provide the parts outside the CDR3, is DTGVSQNPRHKITKRGQNVTFRCDPISEHNRLYWYRQTLGQGPEFLTYFQNEAQLEKSRLLSDRFSAERPKGSFSTLEIQRTEQGDSAMYLCASSPLTGDPYGYTFGSGTRLTVV.

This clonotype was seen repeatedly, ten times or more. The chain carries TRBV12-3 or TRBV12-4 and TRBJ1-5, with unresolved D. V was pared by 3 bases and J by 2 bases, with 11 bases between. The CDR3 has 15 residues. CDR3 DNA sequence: TGTGCCAGCAGTTTTGAGGGTTCGGGCAATCAGCCCCAGCATTTT. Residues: CASSFEGSGNQPQHF.

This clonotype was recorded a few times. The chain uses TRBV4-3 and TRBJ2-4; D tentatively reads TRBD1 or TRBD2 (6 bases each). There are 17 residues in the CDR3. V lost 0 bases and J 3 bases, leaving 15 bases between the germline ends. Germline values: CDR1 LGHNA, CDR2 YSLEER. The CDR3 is CASSQDFGGAVKNIQYF. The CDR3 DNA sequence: TGCGCCAGCAGCCAAGATTTCGGGGGCGCGGTCAAAAACATTCAGTACTTC.

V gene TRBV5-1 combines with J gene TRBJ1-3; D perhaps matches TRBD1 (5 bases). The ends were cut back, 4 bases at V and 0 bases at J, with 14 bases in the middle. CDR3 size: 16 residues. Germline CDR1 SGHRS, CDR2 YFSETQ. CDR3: CASSLRDGSSGNTIYF. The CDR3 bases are TGCGCCAGCAGCCTAAGGGACGGGAGCTCTGGAAACACCATATATTTT. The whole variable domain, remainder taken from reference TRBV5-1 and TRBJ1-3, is KAGVTQTPRYLIKTRGQQVTLSCSPISGHRSVSWYQQTPGQGLQFLFEYFSETQRNKGNFPGRFSGRQFSNSRSEMNVSTLELGDSALYLCASSLRDGSSGNTIYFGEGSWLTVV.

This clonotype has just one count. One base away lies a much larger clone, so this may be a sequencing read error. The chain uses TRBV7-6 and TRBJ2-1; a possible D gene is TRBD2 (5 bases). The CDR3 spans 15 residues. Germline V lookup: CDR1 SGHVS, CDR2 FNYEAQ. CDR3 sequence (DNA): TGTGCCAGCAGCACCTGGGAGAGCTCCCACAATGAGCAGTTCTTC. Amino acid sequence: CASSTWESSHNEQFF. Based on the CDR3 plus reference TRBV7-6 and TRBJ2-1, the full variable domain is GAGVSQSPRYKVTKRGQDVALRCDPISGHVSLYWYRQALGQGPEFLTYFNYEAQQDKSGLPNDRFSAERPEGSISTLTIQRTEQRDSAMYRCASSTWESSHNEQFFGPGTRLTVL.

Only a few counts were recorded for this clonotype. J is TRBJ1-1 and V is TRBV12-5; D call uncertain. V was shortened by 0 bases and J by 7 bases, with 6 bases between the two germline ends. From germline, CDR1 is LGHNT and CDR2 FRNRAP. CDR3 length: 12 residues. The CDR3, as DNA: TGTGCTAGTGGTTTGGTACCCCTTGAAGCTTTCTTT. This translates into CASGLVPLEAFF.

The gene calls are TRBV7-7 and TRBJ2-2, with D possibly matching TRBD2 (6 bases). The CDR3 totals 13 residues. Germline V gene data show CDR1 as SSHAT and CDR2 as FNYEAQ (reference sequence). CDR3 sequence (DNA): TGTGCGAGCGGGTCTGAGAACACCGGGGAGCTGTTTTTT. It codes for CASGSENTGELFF.

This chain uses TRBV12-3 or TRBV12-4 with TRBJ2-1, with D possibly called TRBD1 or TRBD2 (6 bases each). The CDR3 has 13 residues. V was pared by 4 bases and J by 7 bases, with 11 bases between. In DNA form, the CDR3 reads TGTGCCAGCAGTTACCCGGGGGCAAATGAGCAGTTCTTC. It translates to CASSYPGANEQFF.

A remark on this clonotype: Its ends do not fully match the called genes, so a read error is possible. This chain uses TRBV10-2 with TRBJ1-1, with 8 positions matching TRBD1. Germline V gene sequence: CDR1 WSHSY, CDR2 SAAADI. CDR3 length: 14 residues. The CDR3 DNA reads TGCACCAGCAGTGAGGACAGGGCTCCTCCTGAAGCTTTCTTT. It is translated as CTSSEDRAPPEAFF.